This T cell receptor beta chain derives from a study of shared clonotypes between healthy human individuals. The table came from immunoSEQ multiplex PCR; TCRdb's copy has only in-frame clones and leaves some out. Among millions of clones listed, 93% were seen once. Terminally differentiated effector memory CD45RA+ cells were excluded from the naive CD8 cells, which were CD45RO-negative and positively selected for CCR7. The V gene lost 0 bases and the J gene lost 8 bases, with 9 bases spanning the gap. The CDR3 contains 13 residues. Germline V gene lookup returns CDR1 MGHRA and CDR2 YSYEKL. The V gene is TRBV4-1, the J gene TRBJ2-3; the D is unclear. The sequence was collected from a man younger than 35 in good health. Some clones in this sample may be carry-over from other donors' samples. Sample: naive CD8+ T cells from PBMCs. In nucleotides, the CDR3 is TGCGCCAGCAGCCAAGATGCAATCTTTACGCAGTATTTT. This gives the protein CASSQDAIFTQYF.